The 28 T cell receptor beta chains given below trace back to one sample, sequenced in a study of blood T cell repertoires in COVID-19. Here immunoSEQ multiplex PCR was the method, and the copy in TCRdb shows in-frame clones only, minus some. The table records some 170,000 clones, approximately 85% of them present only once. The sequenced sample was peripheral blood. These receptors all come from a woman in her sixties or seventies with acute or convalescent COVID-19.

The chain employs TRBV7-6 and TRBJ2-5; 7 bases match TRBD1. V shed 1 base, J shed 5 bases, and the junction held 10 bases outside the gene matches. Germline CDR1 SGHVS, CDR2 FNYEAQ. The CDR3 is 16 amino acids. Written as DNA, the CDR3 is TGTGCCAGCAGCTTAGGGGACAGTGGAGGATGGGAGACCCAGTACTTC. This sequence encodes CASSLGDSGGWETQYF.

The chain is built from TRBV13 and TRBJ1-2, with a tentative D call TRBD1 (6 bases). Germline V lookup: CDR1 PRHDT, CDR2 FYEKMQ (reference sequence). The CDR3 spans 14 residues. Trimming removed 0 bases from V and 2 bases from J, with 7 bases in between. DNA for the CDR3: TGTGCCAGCAGCTTAGGTCAGGGGAACTATGGCTACACCTTC. Amino acids: CASSLGQGNYGYTF.

The V call is TRBV6-5, the J call TRBJ2-7; unclear D gene. Germline V lookup: CDR1 MNHEY, CDR2 SVGAGI. The CDR3 sequence is 12 residues long. Trimming stripped 7 bases from V and 3 bases from J, with 10 bases between. CDR3 coding DNA: TGTGCCAGCACGCAGGCCCTCTACGAGCAGTACTTC. This translates into CASTQALYEQYF.

This chain joins TRBV12-3 or TRBV12-4 and TRBJ1-2; D is perhaps TRBD1 (5 bases). The CDR3 covers 11 residues. V lost 6 bases and J 8 bases, leaving 10 bases between the germline ends. CDR3 nucleotide sequence: TGTGCCAGCAGCAGGGCGAGCGGCTACACCTTC. Translated, it gives CASSRASGYTF.

The J gene is TRBJ2-1, the V gene TRBV5-1, with 11 bases fitting TRBD2. Germline loops: CDR1 SGHRS, CDR2 YFSETQ. V lost 0 bases to trimming and J lost 7 bases; unmatched junction nucleotides: 3. This CDR3 spans 15 amino acids. This CDR3 is CASSLGLAGQNEQFF. The CDR3 bases are TGCGCCAGCAGCTTGGGACTAGCGGGACAGAATGAGCAGTTCTTC.

The DNA of the CDR3 is TGTGCCAGTAGGGGGGCGCGCGACTCCTACAATGAGCAGTTCTTC. Translation gives CASRGARDSYNEQFF. The rearrangement joins TRBV19 to TRBJ2-1; possibly TRBD1 for D (6 bases). The germline V gene has CDR1 LNHDA and CDR2 SQIVND (reference sequence). The CDR3 sequence is 15 residues long. Trimming stripped 6 bases from V and 0 bases from J, with 12 bases between.

This sequence joins TRBV15 and TRBJ1-1; D is possibly TRBD1 (5 bases). V lost 1 base, J lost 1 base, and 7 bases lay in between. Looked up from germline, CDR1 is LNHNV and CDR2 is YYDKDF (reference sequence). The CDR3 is made up of 14 amino acids. The CDR3 region is CATSRGGTNTEAFF. The CDR3 region has the DNA TGTGCCACCAGCAGAGGCGGGACGAACACTGAAGCTTTCTTT.

The chain employs TRBV3-1 (or the pseudogene TRBV3-2) and TRBJ1-1, with no clear D. The germline V gene encodes CDR1 LGHDT and CDR2 YNNKEL (reference sequence). Trimming stripped 3 bases from V and 11 bases from J, with 16 bases between. CDR3 length: 13 amino acids. This CDR3 is CASSQRENQGAFF. As DNA, the CDR3 is TGTGCCAGCAGCCAGAGGGAAAATCAAGGGGCTTTCTTT.

The chain links TRBV6-6 to TRBJ1-1; TRBD1 might be the D (5 bases). The CDR3 covers 16 residues. The V gene lost 7 bases and the J gene lost 1 base, with 19 bases spanning the gap. The germline V gene has CDR1 MNHNY and CDR2 SVGAGI (reference sequence). CDR3 in DNA: TGTGCCAGCATCGATCCGGACCGGAGGGGGAACACTGAAGCTTTCTTT. The encoded protein is CASIDPDRRGNTEAFF.

This clone was recorded a few times. The rearrangement uses TRBV6-5 and TRBJ1-4, with TRBD1 matching 9 bases. The CDR3 consists of 12 residues. V shed 10 bases, J shed 10 bases, and the junction held 7 bases outside the gene matches. Looked up from germline, CDR1 is MNHEY and CDR2 is SVGAGI. Here the CDR3 reads CATPGQGRKLFF. The CDR3, as DNA: TGTGCCACCCCGGGACAGGGCCGAAAACTGTTTTTT.

The chain uses TRBV6-1 and TRBJ1-2, with 7 bases matching TRBD1. V gave up 4 bases and J gave up 2 bases; unmatched junction bases: 16. The CDR3 is 18 residues long. From germline, CDR1 is MNHNS and CDR2 SASEGT. CDR3 DNA sequence: TGTGCCAGCAGTGCGTTCCCCCTCGAACAGGGGAGGAACTATGGCTACACCTTC. This sequence encodes CASSAFPLEQGRNYGYTF.

This clone was seen only a few times. The chain combines TRBV3-1 (or the pseudogene TRBV3-2) with TRBJ2-2; 7 bases are a match to TRBD1. V trimming: 4 bases; J trimming: 3 bases; junction bases outside the gene matches: 5. CDR1 is LGHDT and CDR2 is YNNKEL in the germline V gene (reference sequence). CDR3 length equals 15 residues. This CDR3 reads CASSLRQGYTGELFF. The CDR3 DNA reads as TGTGCCAGCAGCCTAAGACAGGGATACACCGGGGAGCTGTTTTTT.

The V and J genes are TRBV5-1 and TRBJ2-2; D perhaps matches TRBD2 (7 bases). The CDR3 has 16 residues. V was pared by 4 bases and J by 8 bases, with 21 bases between. The germline V gene encodes CDR1 SGHRS and CDR2 YFSETQ. CDR3 amino acids: CASSPDGGPLGGELFF. The CDR3 DNA follows: TGCGCCAGCAGCCCGGACGGGGGGCCCCTGGGAGGGGAGCTGTTTTTT.

The rearrangement uses TRBV11-2 and TRBJ2-3, with TRBD1 matching 9 bases. CDR3 length: 15 amino acids. Germline V gives CDR1 SGHAT, CDR2 FQNNGV. V gave up 4 bases and J gave up 5 bases; unmatched junction bases: 7. The CDR3 loop is CASSSSGQGIDTQYF. CDR3 nucleotide sequence: TGTGCCAGCAGCTCGTCAGGACAGGGGATAGATACGCAGTATTTT. The full variable domain, with the rest looked up from reference TRBV11-2 and TRBJ2-3, is EAGVAQSPRYKIIEKRQSVAFWCNPISGHATLYWYQQILGQGPKLLIQFQNNGVVDDSQLPKDRFSAERLKGVDSTLKIQPAKLEDSAVYLCASSSSGQGIDTQYFGPGTRLTVL.

This chain connects TRBV29-1 to TRBJ1-2; TRBD1 might be the D (5 bases). The V gene lost 4 bases and the J gene lost 8 bases, with 14 bases spanning the gap. Looked up from germline, CDR1 is SQVTM and CDR2 is ANQGSEA. The CDR3 consists of 12 residues. CDR3 sequence: CSVGDYGGGYTF. Written as DNA, the CDR3 is TGCAGCGTTGGGGACTACGGGGGAGGCTACACCTTC.

V is TRBV15 and J is TRBJ1-4, with a weak D call TRBD1 (6 bases). This CDR3 has 16 amino acids. Trimming took off 1 base at V and 2 bases at J, with 11 bases between the two ends. Germline CDR1 and CDR2: LNHNV and YYDKDF (reference sequence). The CDR3 DNA follows: TGTGCCACCAGCAGAGGACAGGCAGGCACTAATGAAAAACTGTTTTTT. It codes for CATSRGQAGTNEKLFF.

This clone appeared a few times. The rearrangement links TRBV28 to TRBJ1-6; D is unclear. V lost 6 bases, J lost 9 bases, and 12 bases lay in between. The germline V gene has CDR1 MDHEN and CDR2 SYDVKM. The CDR3 is 13 residues long. CDR3 region: CASSSGFGSPLHF. The CDR3 coding sequence is TGTGCCAGCAGCTCCGGGTTTGGTTCACCCCTCCACTTT.

The V call is TRBV18, the J call TRBJ1-5; TRBD1 is a possible D gene (5 bases). This CDR3 spans 16 amino acids. Trimming pared 0 bases from V and 5 bases from J, leaving 14 bases between. Germline assignment: CDR1 KGHSH and CDR2 LQKENI. In nucleotides, the CDR3 is TGTGCCAGCTCACCACCGGGTGCAGGGAGGTATCAGCCCCAGCATTTT. Translating it yields CASSPPGAGRYQPQHF.

The chain links TRBV3-1 (or the pseudogene TRBV3-2) to TRBJ1-4; 9 bases align to TRBD1. Trimming removed 4 bases from V and 5 bases from J; junction bases left unmatched: 5. CDR1 LGHDT and CDR2 YNNKEL come from the germline V gene (reference sequence). This CDR3 is 15 amino acids long. The CDR3 DNA follows: TGTGCCAGCAGCCTCACAGGGGGCCAAAATGAAAAACTGTTTTTT. It encodes CASSLTGGQNEKLFF.

The table lists this clone with a few counts. V is TRBV6-1 and J is TRBJ1-2, with a tentative D call TRBD1 (5 bases). From germline, CDR1 is MNHNS and CDR2 SASEGT. Trimming pared 1 base from V and 3 bases from J, leaving 9 bases between. There are 14 residues in the CDR3. The CDR3 is CASSEVRGYYGYTF. In DNA, the CDR3 is TGTGCCAGCAGTGAAGTCCGGGGGTACTATGGCTACACCTTC.

CDR3: CASSESRDEQFF. The CDR3 bases are TGTGCCAGCAGTGAGAGCCGAGATGAGCAGTTCTTC. This chain uses TRBV6-1 with TRBJ2-1; D ambiguous. V was clipped by 3 bases and J by 8 bases, with 8 bases between them. Germline V gives CDR1 MNHNS, CDR2 SASEGT. This CDR3 comprises 12 residues.

This chain links TRBV5-1 with TRBJ2-5, with 8 bases matching TRBD1. CDR1 SGHRS and CDR2 YFSETQ come from the germline V gene. V shed 3 bases and J 5 bases; nucleotides not matched to a gene: 6. The CDR3 loop spans 14 amino acids. The CDR3, as DNA: TGCGCCAGCAGCTCGACAGGGGCGCGGGAGACCCAGTACTTC. Amino acid sequence: CASSSTGARETQYF.

The chain combines TRBV7-8 with TRBJ2-7, with D perhaps matching TRBD2 (5 bases). The V and J ends lost 1 base and 4 bases respectively, with 11 bases between them. Germline lookup yields CDR1 SGHVS and CDR2 FQNEAQ. CDR3 size: 14 residues. The CDR3 region has the DNA TGTGCCAGCAGCTTAGGGGCCGGGAATTACGAGCAGTACTTC. Translating it yields CASSLGAGNYEQYF.

The chain joins TRBV15 to TRBJ2-1, with TRBD2 identical over 15 bases. CDR1 LNHNV and CDR2 YYDKDF come from the germline V gene (reference sequence). The CDR3 has 14 residues. V was clipped by 1 base and J by 12 bases; unmatched bases: 1. The CDR3 DNA sequence: TGTGCCACCAGCAGAGGGACTAGCGGGAGGGGGCAGTTCTTC. This codes for CATSRGTSGRGQFF. The full variable domain, in which reference TRBV15 and TRBJ2-1 provide the parts outside the CDR3, is DAMVIQNPRYQVTQFGKPVTLSCSQTLNHNVMYWYQQKSSQAPKLLFHYYDKDFNNEADTPDNFQSRRPNTSFCFLDIRSPGLGDTAMYLCATSRGTSGRGQFFGPGTRLTVL.

The rearrangement links TRBV18 to TRBJ2-1; D possibly corresponds to TRBD2 (6 bases). The germline gives CDR1 KGHSH, CDR2 LQKENI. Trimming removed 6 bases at V and 2 bases at J, with 17 bases between. The CDR3 loop spans 16 amino acids. The CDR3 loop is CASSHLTSQAYNEQFF. CDR3 DNA: TGTGCCAGCTCCCACCTCACTAGCCAGGCCTACAATGAGCAGTTCTTC.

This chain uses TRBV19 with TRBJ2-2, with TRBD1 matching over 8 bases. Germline lookup yields CDR1 LNHDA and CDR2 SQIVND (reference sequence). J was trimmed by 0 bases and V by 10 bases; bases with no gene match: 7. This CDR3 comprises 15 residues. The DNA of the CDR3 is TGTGCCACTACGACAGGGGCGGCGAACACCGGGGAGCTGTTTTTT. Translation: CATTTGAANTGELFF.

The rearrangement joins TRBV2 to TRBJ1-3; TRBD1 is a possible D gene (6 bases). CDR3 length equals 14 residues. Germline values: CDR1 SNHLY, CDR2 FYNNEI. Trimming cost V 4 bases and J 3 bases, with 10 bases left between them. DNA for the CDR3: TGTGCCAGCAGTGTACAGGGAAATGGAAACACCATATATTTT. As protein: CASSVQGNGNTIYF.

The rearrangement uses TRBV6-5 and TRBJ2-7, with 7 bases identical to TRBD1. Germline V gene data show CDR1 as MNHEY and CDR2 as SVGAGI. The junction had 6 bases not matched to a gene; V was cut back by 7 bases and J by 0 bases. The CDR3 covers 14 residues. The CDR3 region has the DNA TGTGCCAGCACCTCGAGGGGGCCCTCCTACGAGCAGTACTTC. It translates to CASTSRGPSYEQYF.